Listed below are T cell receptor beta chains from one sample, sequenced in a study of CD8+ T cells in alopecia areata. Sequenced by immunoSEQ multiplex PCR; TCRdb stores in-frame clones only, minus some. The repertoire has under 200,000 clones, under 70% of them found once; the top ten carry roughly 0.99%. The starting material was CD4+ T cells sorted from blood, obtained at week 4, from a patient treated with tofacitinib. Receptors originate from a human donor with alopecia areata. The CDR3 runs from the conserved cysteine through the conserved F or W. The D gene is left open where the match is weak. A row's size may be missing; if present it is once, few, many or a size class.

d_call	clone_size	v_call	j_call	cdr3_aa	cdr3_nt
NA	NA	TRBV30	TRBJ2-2	CAWRFASNTGELFF	TGTGCCTGGAGGTTTGCTTCCAACACCGGGGAGCTGTTTTTT
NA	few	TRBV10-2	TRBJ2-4	CASSSLGTLAKNIQYF	TGCGCCAGCAGTTCACTAGGGACCTTAGCCAAAAACATTCAGTACTTC
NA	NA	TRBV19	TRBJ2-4	CASSTPFWVDRPPGYENIQYF	TGTGCCAGTAGTACCCCGTTTTGGGTGGACAGACCTCCGGGATACGAAAACATTCAGTACTTC
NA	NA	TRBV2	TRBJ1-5	CASSDSGSSNQPQHF	TGTGCCAGCAGTGACTCGGGGTCTAGCAATCAGCCCCAGCATTTT
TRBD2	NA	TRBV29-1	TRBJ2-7	CSVTGGPSEQYF	TGCAGCGTTACGGGGGGGCCTTCCGAGCAGTACTTC
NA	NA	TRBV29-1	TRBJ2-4	CSVEGTAKNIQYF	TGCAGCGTTGAAGGGACAGCCAAAAACATTCAGTACTTC
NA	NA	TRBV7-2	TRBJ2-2	CAGRRGLTGELFF	TGTGCCGGACGACGGGGCCTAACCGGGGAGCTGTTTTTT
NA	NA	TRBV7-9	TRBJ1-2	CASSLGSYGYTF	TGTGCCAGCAGCTTAGGTTCTTATGGCTACACCTTC
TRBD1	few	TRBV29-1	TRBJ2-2	CSAGTANTGELFF	TGCAGCGCAGGGACAGCGAACACCGGGGAGCTGTTTTTT
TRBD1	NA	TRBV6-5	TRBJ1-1	CASSTTGTGNTEAFF	TGTGCCAGCAGTACCACCGGGACAGGGAACACTGAAGCTTTCTTT
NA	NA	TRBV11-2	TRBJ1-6	CASSFNSPLHF	TGTGCCAGCAGCTTCAATTCACCCCTCCACTTT
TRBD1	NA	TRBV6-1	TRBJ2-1	CASSPEAGGNEQFF	TGTGCCAGCAGTCCGGAGGCAGGGGGCAATGAGCAGTTCTTC
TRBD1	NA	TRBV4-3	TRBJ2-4	CASSLYRGSSAKNIQYF	TGCGCCAGCAGCTTATACAGGGGATCCTCGGCCAAAAACATTCAGTACTTC
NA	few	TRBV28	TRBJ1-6	CATTTGRSPLHF	TGTGCCACAACGACAGGACGGTCACCCCTCCACTTT
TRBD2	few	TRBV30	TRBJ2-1	CAWSVRRLAGNEQFF	TGTGCCTGGAGTGTACGGAGACTAGCGGGGAATGAGCAGTTCTTC
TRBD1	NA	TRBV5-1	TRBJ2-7	CASSPSTGGFYEQYF	TGCGCCAGCAGCCCGTCGACAGGGGGCTTTTACGAGCAGTACTTC
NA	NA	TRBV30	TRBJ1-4	CAWGTGSNEKLFF	TGTGCCTGGGGGACCGGTTCGAATGAAAAACTGTTTTTT
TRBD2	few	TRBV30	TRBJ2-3	CAWSLHSGGLPDTQYF	TGTGCCTGGAGTCTCCATAGCGGGGGTTTGCCAGATACGCAGTATTTT
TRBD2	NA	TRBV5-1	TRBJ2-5	CASSPRDYGETQYF	TGCGCCAGCAGCCCCCGGGACTACGGGGAGACCCAGTACTTC
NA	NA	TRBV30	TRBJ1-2	CAWNWGGPFSYGYTF	TGTGCCTGGAACTGGGGGGGGCCTTTCTCCTATGGCTACACCTTC
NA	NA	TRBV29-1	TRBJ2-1	CSVGGTISYNEQFF	TGCAGCGTGGGGGGTACTATCTCCTACAATGAGCAGTTCTTC
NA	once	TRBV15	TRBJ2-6	CATSMSGANVLTF	TGTGCCACCAGCATGTCAGGGGCCAACGTCCTGACTTTC
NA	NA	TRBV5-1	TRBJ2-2	CASRESTGELFF	TGCGCCAGCAGAGAGAGCACCGGGGAGCTGTTTTTT
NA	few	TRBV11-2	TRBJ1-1	CASSLQGMNTEAFF	TGTGCCAGCAGCTTACAGGGGATGAACACTGAAGCTTTCTTT